This passage covers 21 T cell receptor beta chains from one sample sequenced in a study of blood T cell repertoires in COVID-19. Sequencing was performed with immunoSEQ multiplex PCR; in TCRdb, only in-frame clones are kept and a portion is missing. The repertoire has about 130,000 clones, 90% of them found once; the top ten carry 3.5% to 5.5%. What was sequenced was peripheral blood. These receptor sequences come from a man aged 55 to 70 with COVID-19, enrolled during active disease.

The V gene is TRBV4-1, the J gene TRBJ2-7, with 11 bases fitting TRBD2. Unmatched junction bases numbered 16, after V lost 1 base and J lost 2 bases. Germline CDR1 MGHRA, CDR2 YSYEKL. CDR3 size: 20 residues. CDR3 sequence: CASSQGLVSGRADETYEQYF. The DNA for the CDR3 is TGCGCCAGCAGCCAAGGATTGGTTAGCGGGAGGGCCGATGAAACCTACGAGCAGTACTTC.

The chain combines TRBV5-1 with TRBJ2-7; 11 positions match TRBD2. This CDR3 has 15 residues. Trimming took 3 bases from V and 0 from J; bases not matched to a gene: 2. Per the germline V gene, CDR1 is SGHRS and CDR2 is YFSETQ. For the CDR3, the DNA is TGCGCCAGCAGCTCCCTAGCGGGAGGCTCCTACGAGCAGTACTTC. This sequence encodes CASSSLAGGSYEQYF.

The CDR3 DNA sequence: TGCGCCAGCAGCTTGGGATTTGGCGGACTAGCGGATAAAATTAATGAGCAGTTCTTC. Translated, it gives CASSLGFGGLADKINEQFF. The gene calls are TRBV5-1 and TRBJ2-1; 10 positions agree with TRBD2. V lost 0 bases and J lost 7; bases outside the gene matches: 16. This CDR3 spans 19 amino acids. Germline CDR1 and CDR2: SGHRS and YFSETQ.

The V and J genes are TRBV12-5 and TRBJ1-5; 9 positions agree with TRBD1. V lost 2 bases to trimming and J lost 3 bases; unmatched junction nucleotides: 11. The CDR3 contains 18 residues. The V gene's germline CDR1 is LGHNT and CDR2 FRNRAP. The CDR3 reads CASGLFAPGTGPNQPQHF. The CDR3, as DNA: TGTGCTAGTGGTTTGTTTGCGCCCGGGACAGGGCCCAATCAGCCCCAGCATTTT. Full variable domain (rest looked up from reference TRBV12-5 and TRBJ1-5): DARVTQTPRHKVTEMGQEVTMRCQPILGHNTVFWYRQTMMQGLELLAYFRNRAPLDDSGMPKDRFSAEMPDATLATLKIQPSEPRDSAVYFCASGLFAPGTGPNQPQHFGDGTRLSIL.

The V call is TRBV7-3, the J call TRBJ2-3; 7 bases map to TRBD2. The germline gives CDR1 SGHTA, CDR2 FQGTGA. The CDR3 runs 15 residues. With V trimmed by 1 base and J by 4 bases, 5 bases remained unmatched. CDR3 loop: CASSLSGEGPDTQYF. The CDR3 nucleotides read TGTGCCAGCAGCTTAAGCGGGGAGGGTCCAGATACGCAGTATTTT.

The rearrangement uses TRBV28 and TRBJ2-1; D is unclear. The V end was cut by 7 bases, the J end by 4 bases, with 20 bases between. Germline loops: CDR1 MDHEN, CDR2 SYDVKM. The CDR3 totals 16 residues. DNA of the CDR3: TGTGCCAGCACCCCCCTCCTCAAGATCGCGTACAATGAGCAGTTCTTC. It codes for CASTPLLKIAYNEQFF.

The CDR3 bases are TGCGCCAGCAGCTTGCCCCCTCCCGGGGAGCTGTTTTTT. This codes for CASSLPPPGELFF. The chain has TRBV5-1 and TRBJ2-2, with unresolved D. Germline V gives CDR1 SGHRS, CDR2 YFSETQ. Trimming shortened V by 1 base and J by 6 bases, and 7 bases separated the two germline ends. This CDR3 is built from 13 residues.

The J gene is TRBJ1-2, the V gene TRBV5-1; D is perhaps TRBD1 (6 bases). CDR3 length equals 12 residues. The germline CDR1 and CDR2 sequences are SGHRS and YFSETQ. V dropped 0 bases and J dropped 6 bases, with 6 bases sitting between them. The chain's CDR3 is CASSLEGDGYTF. In DNA form, the CDR3 reads TGCGCCAGCAGCTTGGAGGGGGATGGCTACACCTTC.

The CDR3 DNA follows: TGTGCCAGCAGTCAAGCAGCGGGGGGTTCCTACGAGCAGTACTTC. This sequence encodes CASSQAAGGSYEQYF. The chain uses TRBV6-2 or TRBV6-3 and TRBJ2-7, with 9 bases that match TRBD2. The V segment lost 5 bases and the J segment 1 base; nucleotides outside the gene matches: 6. The germline CDR1 and CDR2 sequences are MNHEY and SVGEGT. The CDR3 has 15 residues.

The gene calls are TRBV7-2 and TRBJ2-1, with a tentative D call TRBD1 (5 bases). Germline-derived CDR1 and CDR2 are SGHTA and FQGNSA. The length of the CDR3 is 14 residues. Trimming removed 2 bases at V and 5 bases at J, with 10 bases between. CDR3 coding DNA: TGTGCCAGCAGCTTATTTCAGGGTGACAATGAGCAGTTCTTC. Amino acids: CASSLFQGDNEQFF.

This sequence joins TRBV5-4 and TRBJ1-2, with a possible D match to TRBD1 (6 bases). This CDR3 spans 14 amino acids. CDR1 and CDR2 (germline): SGHNT, YYREEE (reference sequence). V lost 5 bases to trimming and J lost 5 bases, with 16 bases between them. The chain's CDR3 is CASSNTGTPYGYTF. The CDR3 DNA reads as TGTGCCAGCAGTAATACAGGGACCCCTTATGGCTACACCTTC.

In this sample, this clone turned up once. The chain couples TRBV25-1 to TRBJ2-7; D may be TRBD1 (5 bases). The CDR3 contains 14 residues. CDR1 is MGHDK and CDR2 is SYGVNS in the germline V gene. V dropped 0 bases and J dropped 3 bases, with 9 bases sitting between them. For the CDR3, the DNA is TGTGCCAGCAGTGAATATAAGGGGAACTACGAGCAGTACTTC. Amino acids: CASSEYKGNYEQYF.

This clone was recorded once. This CDR3 is CASTRDSQETQYF. The CDR3 bases are TGCGCCAGCACCCGGGACTCTCAAGAGACCCAGTACTTC. The chain has TRBV10-2 and TRBJ2-5, with D possibly matching TRBD2 (6 bases). V was pared by 7 bases and J by 2 bases, with 11 bases between. CDR3 length: 13 residues. Germline loops: CDR1 WSHSY, CDR2 SAAADI.

The chain employs TRBV4-3 and TRBJ2-2; the D is unclear. From germline, CDR1 is LGHNA and CDR2 YSLEER. Trimming removed 0 bases from V and 6 bases from J, with 8 bases in between. This CDR3 has 14 residues. In DNA form, the CDR3 reads TGCGCCAGCAGCCAAGAAGGAGTATCCGGGGAGCTGTTTTTT. Encoded protein: CASSQEGVSGELFF.

The chain employs TRBV7-2 and TRBJ2-6; TRBD1 matches 7 bases. V lost 4 bases, J lost 4 bases, and 4 bases stayed unmatched. Germline V CDR1 and CDR2: SGHTA, FQGNSA. CDR3 size: 15 residues. Here the CDR3 reads CASSSTGSGANVLTF. The CDR3 DNA reads TGTGCCAGCAGCTCGACAGGGTCCGGGGCCAACGTCCTGACTTTC.

V gene TRBV5-1 combines with J gene TRBJ2-2; the match to TRBD2 covers 7 bases. J lost 0 bases, V lost 1 base, and 0 bases had no gene match. The CDR3 extends over 15 amino acids. Per germline, CDR1 SGHRS and CDR2 YFSETQ. CDR3 bases: TGCGCCAGCAGCTTGAGCGGGACGAACACCGGGGAGCTGTTTTTT. The encoded protein is CASSLSGTNTGELFF.

The chain couples TRBV6-2 or TRBV6-3 to TRBJ1-2; 8 bases are a match to TRBD1. This CDR3 region has 16 residues. The ends lost 3 bases at V and 7 bases at J; junction bases unmatched: 13. Germline CDR1 reads MNHEY; CDR2 reads SVGEGT. In DNA, the CDR3 is TGTGCCAGCAGTTATTCGGAATTGACAGGGGCTACTGGCTACACCTTC. As protein: CASSYSELTGATGYTF.

The rearrangement links TRBV4-2 to TRBJ2-1; 7 bases align to TRBD2. Per the germline V gene, CDR1 is LGHNA and CDR2 is YNFKEQ. Trimming took 1 base from V and 7 from J; bases not matched to a gene: 7. The CDR3 contains 15 residues. CDR3 DNA: TGTGCCAGCAGCCAAGTGACTAGCCCAAAGAATGAGCAGTTCTTC. This gives the protein CASSQVTSPKNEQFF.

This clone was observed once. V and J are TRBV3-1 (or the pseudogene TRBV3-2) and TRBJ2-1, with D perhaps matching TRBD2 (5 bases). CDR3 length: 15 residues. With 4 bases removed from V and 2 bases from J, the gap between germline ends came to 12 bases. The germline CDR1 and CDR2 sequences are LGHDT and YNNKEL (reference sequence). The CDR3 spells CASSPTPTTYNEQFF. In nucleotides, the CDR3 is TGTGCCAGCAGCCCAACCCCGACTACCTACAATGAGCAGTTCTTC.

The genes are TRBV7-3 and TRBJ1-6, with 7 nucleotides matching TRBD1. The CDR3 is 15 amino acids. V gave up 4 bases and J gave up 2 bases; unmatched junction bases: 2. Germline CDR1 and CDR2: SGHTA and FQGTGA. CDR3 region: CASSSTGAYNSPLHF. The DNA for the CDR3 is TGTGCCAGCAGCTCTACAGGGGCCTATAATTCACCCCTCCACTTT.

This clone was observed a single time. J is TRBJ2-7 and V is TRBV11-2, with D possibly matching TRBD2 (6 bases). V was trimmed by 6 bases and J by 2 bases, leaving 20 bases between them. This CDR3 comprises 16 residues. Germline loops: CDR1 SGHAT, CDR2 FQNNGV. As DNA, the CDR3 is TGTGCCAGCAGATTCCGCCCCGGAGGGAATGCCTACGAGCAGTACTTC. Amino acids: CASRFRPGGNAYEQYF.